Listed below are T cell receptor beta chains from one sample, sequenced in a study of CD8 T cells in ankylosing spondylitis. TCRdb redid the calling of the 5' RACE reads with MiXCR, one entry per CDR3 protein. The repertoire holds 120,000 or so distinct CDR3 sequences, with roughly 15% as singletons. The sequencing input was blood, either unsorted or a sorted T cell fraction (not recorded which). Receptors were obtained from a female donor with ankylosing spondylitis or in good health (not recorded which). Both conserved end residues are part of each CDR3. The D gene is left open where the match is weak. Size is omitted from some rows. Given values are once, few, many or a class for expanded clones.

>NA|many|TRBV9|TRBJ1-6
TGTGCCAGCAGCCCTGAGACGGGATATAATTCACCCCTCCACTTT
CASSPETGYNSPLHF
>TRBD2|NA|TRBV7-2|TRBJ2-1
TGTGCCAGCAGCGGGACTAGCGGGGGGGTAAATGAGCAGTTCTTC
CASSGTSGGVNEQFF
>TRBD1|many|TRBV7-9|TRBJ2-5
TGTGCCAGCAGCCCAGGACAGGGGGTCGAAGAGACCCAGTACTTC
CASSPGQGVEETQYF
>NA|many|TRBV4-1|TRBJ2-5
TGCGCCAGCAGCCAGGATGAGGCGAGGGCCCAGTACTTC
CASSQDEARAQYF
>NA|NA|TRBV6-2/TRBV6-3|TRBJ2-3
TGTGCCAGCAGTTACTCGAATGCGGGTACTAGCACAGATACGCAGTATTTT
CASSYSNAGTSTDTQYF
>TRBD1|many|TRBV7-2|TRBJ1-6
TGTGCCAGCAGCTTAGTGGGACAGGGGATTTCACCCCTCCACTTT
CASSLVGQGISPLHF
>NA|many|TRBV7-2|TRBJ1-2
TGTGCCAGCAGCTTCGACAGGCCGAACTATGGCTACACCTTC
CASSFDRPNYGYTF
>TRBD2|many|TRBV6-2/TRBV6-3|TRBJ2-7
TGTGCCAGCAGTTACACTAGCGGGGCCTCCTACGAGCAGTACTTC
CASSYTSGASYEQYF
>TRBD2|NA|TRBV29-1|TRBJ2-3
TGCAGCGGGGCTAGCGGGAACACAGATACGCAGTATTTT
CSGASGNTDTQYF
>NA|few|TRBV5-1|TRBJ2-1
TGCGCCAGCACCCTCCGGGCAGACGGGAATGAGCAGTTCTTC
CASTLRADGNEQFF
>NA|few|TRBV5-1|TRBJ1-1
TGCGCCAGCAGACAAGAAACTGAAGCTTTCTTT
CASRQETEAFF
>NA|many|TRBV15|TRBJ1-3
TGTGCCACAACCCGAGGAGGCGCCGCTGGAAACACCATATATTTT
CATTRGGAAGNTIYF
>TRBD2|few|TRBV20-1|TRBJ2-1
TGCAGTGTAAAGCGGGGATCCTACAATGAGCAGTTCTTC
CSVKRGSYNEQFF
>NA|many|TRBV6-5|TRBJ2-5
TGTGCCAGCAGTTACTCGCTTAGAGCGGAGACCCAGTACTTC
CASSYSLRAETQYF
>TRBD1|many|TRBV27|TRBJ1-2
TGTGCCAGCAGTTTACGGTCACCAGGGGGCAACTATGGCTACACCTTC
CASSLRSPGGNYGYTF
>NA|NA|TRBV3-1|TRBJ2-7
TGTGCCAGCAGCCTTCGGAGCTCCTACGAGCAGTACTTC
CASSLRSSYEQYF
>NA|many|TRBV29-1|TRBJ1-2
TGCAGCGTTGAAGATCCAGAGCCAGGGCATGGCTACACCTTC
CSVEDPEPGHGYTF
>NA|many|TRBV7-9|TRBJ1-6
TGTGCCAGCAGCTTATACGAAAAGGGACTCATCCACTTT
CASSLYEKGLIHF
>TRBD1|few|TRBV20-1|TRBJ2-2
TGCAGTGCCCTTGCGGGACAGGGGGCCACCGGGGAGCTGTTTTTT
CSALAGQGATGELFF
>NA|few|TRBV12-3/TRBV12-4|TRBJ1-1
TGTGCCAGCAGTTTAAACGGAGCTCCCAACACTGAAGCTTTCTTT
CASSLNGAPNTEAFF
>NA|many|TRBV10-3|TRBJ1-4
TGTGCCATCGGTCCAGGGGCGGGGTATGAAAAACTGTTTTTT
CAIGPGAGYEKLFF
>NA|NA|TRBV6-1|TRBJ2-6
TGTGCCAGCAGTGAGGGAAGCTCTGGGGCCGACGTCCTGACTTTC
CASSEGSSGADVLTF
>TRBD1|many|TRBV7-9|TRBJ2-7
TGTGCCAGCAGCTTAACAGGGGGCGTATGGCAGTACTTC
CASSLTGGVWQYF
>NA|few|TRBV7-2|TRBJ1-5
TGTGCCAGCAGCTGGAGTTCTGAGCCCCAGCATTTT
CASSWSSEPQHF
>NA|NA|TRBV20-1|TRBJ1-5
TGCAGTGCTGGCGAACAGGGCACGCCCCAGCATTTT
CSAGEQGTPQHF
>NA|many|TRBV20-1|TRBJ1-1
TGCAGTGTGCCCACCCTTATGAACACTGAAGCTTTCTTT
CSVPTLMNTEAFF
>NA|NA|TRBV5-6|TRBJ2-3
TGTGCCAGCAGCTGGTTAAGGGCTAGGGGAGATACGCAGTATTTT
CASSWLRARGDTQYF
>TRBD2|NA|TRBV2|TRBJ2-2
TGTGCCAGCAGTGGACTAGCGGGGGGTTTTAACACCGGGGAGCTGTTTTTT
CASSGLAGGFNTGELFF
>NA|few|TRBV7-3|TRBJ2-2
TGTGCCAGCAGCCGCTCTCGGGGAAACCGGGAGCTGTTTTTT
CASSRSRGNRELFF
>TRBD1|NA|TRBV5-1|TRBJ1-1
TGCGCCAGCAGCTGGGCGGGACAGTCAGCTGAAGCTTTCTTT
CASSWAGQSAEAFF
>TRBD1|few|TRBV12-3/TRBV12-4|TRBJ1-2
TGTGCCAGCAGTTTGGGACAGTCGCCTCGGGATGGCTACACCTTC
CASSLGQSPRDGYTF
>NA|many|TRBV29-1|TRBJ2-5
TGCAGCGGGAAACAGGCATTCCAAGAGACCCAGTACTTC
CSGKQAFQETQYF
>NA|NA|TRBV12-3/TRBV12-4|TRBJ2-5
TGTGCCAGCAGCCCTCAGGAGGGGAGCGTCGAAGAGACCCAGTACTTC
CASSPQEGSVEETQYF
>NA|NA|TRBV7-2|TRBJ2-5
TGTGCCAGCAGCCCGGCCTTAAGGGAGACCCAGTACTTC
CASSPALRETQYF
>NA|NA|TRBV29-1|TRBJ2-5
TGCAGCGTTGAATGGGGGTACCAAGAGACCCAGTACTTC
CSVEWGYQETQYF
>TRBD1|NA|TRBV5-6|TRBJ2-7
TGTGCCAGGGGCCCCGGGCCCCTCTGCGACAGGGATTCGGACGAGCAGTACTTC
CARGPGPLCDRDSDEQYF
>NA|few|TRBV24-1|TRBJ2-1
TGTGCCACCAGTGATTTGAAGCGGGTGGGCTCCTACAATGAGCAGTTCTTC
CATSDLKRVGSYNEQFF
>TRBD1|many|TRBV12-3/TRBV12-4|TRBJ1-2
TGTGCCAGCAGTTTAAGACAGGGGGCTGGCTACACCTTC
CASSLRQGAGYTF
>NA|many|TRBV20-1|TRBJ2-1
TGCAGTGCTAGGACTAGTCGAAGGCAGTTCTTC
CSARTSRRQFF
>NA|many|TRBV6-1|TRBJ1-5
TGTGCCAGCAGTGAAGCGCAAAGAAATCAGCCCCAGCATTTT
CASSEAQRNQPQHF